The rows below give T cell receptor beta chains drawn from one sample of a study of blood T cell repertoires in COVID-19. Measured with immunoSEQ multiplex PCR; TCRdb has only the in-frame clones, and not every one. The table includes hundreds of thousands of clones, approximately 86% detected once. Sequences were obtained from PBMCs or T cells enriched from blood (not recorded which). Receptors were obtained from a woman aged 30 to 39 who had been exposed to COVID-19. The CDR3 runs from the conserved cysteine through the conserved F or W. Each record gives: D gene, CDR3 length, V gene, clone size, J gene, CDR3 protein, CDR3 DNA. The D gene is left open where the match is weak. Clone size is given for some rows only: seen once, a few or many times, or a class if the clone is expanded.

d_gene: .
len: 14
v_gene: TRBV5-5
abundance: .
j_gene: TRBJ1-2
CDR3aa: CASSLPGVDYGYTF
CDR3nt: TGTGCCAGCAGCTTACCAGGGGTCGACTATGGCTACACCTTC

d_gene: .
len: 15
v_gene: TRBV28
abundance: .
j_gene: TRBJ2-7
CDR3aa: CASSFYAGADYEQYF
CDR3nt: TGTGCCAGCAGTTTTTATGCGGGGGCCGACTACGAGCAGTACTTC

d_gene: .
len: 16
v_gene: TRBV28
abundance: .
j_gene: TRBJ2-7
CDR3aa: CASSPGGRGRSHEQYF
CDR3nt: TGTGCCAGCAGTCCCGGGGGCAGGGGGAGATCCCACGAGCAGTACTTC

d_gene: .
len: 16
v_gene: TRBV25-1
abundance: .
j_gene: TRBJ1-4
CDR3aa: CASSEWVAGTGEKLFF
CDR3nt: TGTGCCAGCAGTGAATGGGTTGCGGGGACGGGTGAAAAACTGTTTTTT

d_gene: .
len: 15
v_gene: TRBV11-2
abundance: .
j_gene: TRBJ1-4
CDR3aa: CASSPGGQQYEKLFF
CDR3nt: TGTGCCAGCAGCCCCGGTGGACAGCAATATGAAAAACTGTTTTTT

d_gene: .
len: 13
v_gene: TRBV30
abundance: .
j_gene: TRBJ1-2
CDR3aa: CAWSLQGEGGYTF
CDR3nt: TGTGCCTGGTCGTTACAGGGAGAGGGGGGCTACACCTTC

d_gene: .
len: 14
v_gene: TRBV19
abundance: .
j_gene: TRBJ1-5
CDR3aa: CASSTDRYNQPQHF
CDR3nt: TGTGCCAGTAGCACCGACAGGTACAATCAGCCCCAGCATTTT

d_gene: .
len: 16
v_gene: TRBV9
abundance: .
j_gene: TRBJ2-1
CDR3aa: CASSVDSSTNYNEQFF
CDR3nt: TGTGCCAGCAGCGTGGACAGTTCCACTAACTACAATGAGCAGTTCTTC

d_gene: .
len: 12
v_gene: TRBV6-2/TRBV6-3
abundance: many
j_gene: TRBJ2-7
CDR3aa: CASSTPGSEQYF
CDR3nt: TGTGCCAGCAGTACCCCGGGGTCCGAGCAGTACTTC

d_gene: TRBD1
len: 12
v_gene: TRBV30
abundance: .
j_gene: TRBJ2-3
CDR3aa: CAYTEGADTQYF
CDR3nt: TGTGCCTACACTGAGGGGGCGGATACGCAGTATTTT

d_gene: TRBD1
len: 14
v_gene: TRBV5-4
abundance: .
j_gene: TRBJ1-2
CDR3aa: CASSLATGDYGYTF
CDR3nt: TGTGCCAGCAGCTTGGCCACAGGGGACTATGGCTACACCTTC

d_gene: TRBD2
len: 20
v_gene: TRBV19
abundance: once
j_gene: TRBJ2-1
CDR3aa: CASSAAWTSGGASSYNEQFF
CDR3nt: TGTGCCAGTAGTGCCGCCTGGACTAGCGGGGGGGCGAGCTCCTACAATGAGCAGTTCTTC

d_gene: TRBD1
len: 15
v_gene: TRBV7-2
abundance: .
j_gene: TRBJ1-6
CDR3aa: CASSLIAGGHSPLHF
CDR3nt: TGTGCCAGCAGCTTAATCGCAGGGGGCCATTCACCCCTCCACTTT

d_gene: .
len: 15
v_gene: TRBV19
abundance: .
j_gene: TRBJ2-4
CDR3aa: CASSQGGVAKNIQYF
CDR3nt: TGTGCCAGTAGTCAAGGGGGGGTAGCCAAAAACATTCAGTACTTC

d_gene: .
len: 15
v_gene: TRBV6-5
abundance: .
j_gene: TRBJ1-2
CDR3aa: CASSKDSPTIYGYTF
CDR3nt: TGTGCCAGCAGTAAGGACAGTCCAACCATCTATGGCTACACCTTC

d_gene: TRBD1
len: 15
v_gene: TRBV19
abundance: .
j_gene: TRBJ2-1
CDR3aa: CASSRGWTGRNEQFF
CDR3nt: TGTGCCAGTAGTCGTGGGTGGACAGGGAGGAATGAGCAGTTCTTC

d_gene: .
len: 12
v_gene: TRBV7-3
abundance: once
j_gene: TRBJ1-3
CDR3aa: CASSPGGDTIYF
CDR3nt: TGTGCCAGCAGCCCAGGAGGGGACACCATATATTTT

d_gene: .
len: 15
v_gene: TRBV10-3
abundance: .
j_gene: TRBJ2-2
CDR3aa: CAISRGTVNTGELFF
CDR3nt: TGTGCCATCAGCCGCGGGACAGTGAACACCGGGGAGCTGTTTTTT

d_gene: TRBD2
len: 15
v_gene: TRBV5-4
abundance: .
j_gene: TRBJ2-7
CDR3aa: CASSPSSGSLVEQYF
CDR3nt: TGTGCCAGCAGCCCTTCTAGCGGGTCACTCGTCGAGCAGTACTTC

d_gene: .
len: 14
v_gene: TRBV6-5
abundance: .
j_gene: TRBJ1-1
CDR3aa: CASSYERGGTEAFF
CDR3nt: TGTGCCAGCAGTTACGAGCGGGGGGGGACTGAAGCTTTCTTT

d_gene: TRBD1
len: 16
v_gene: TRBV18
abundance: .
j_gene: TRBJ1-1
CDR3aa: CASSPYDREVVTEAFF
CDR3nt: TGTGCCAGCTCACCCTACGACAGGGAGGTCGTCACTGAAGCTTTCTTT